This T cell receptor (beta chain) was profiled in a study of blood T cell repertoires in COVID-19. Study-level background: Sample material is recorded as cDNA or gDNA derived from T cells, B-cell-depleted T cells, or PBMCs.

The assay was immunoSEQ multiplex PCR, and TCRdb's table has in-frame clones only and misses some. The sample lists approximately 100,000 clones; roughly 90% were seen once. The CDR3 has 13 amino acids. V trimming: 4 bases; J trimming: 4 bases; junction bases outside the gene matches: 3. The V gene's germline CDR1 is SGHDT and CDR2 YYEEEE. This sequence originates from a human donor in a cohort sampled during active COVID-19. The source material was peripheral blood. The chain joins TRBV5-6 to TRBJ2-7; 9 nucleotides line up with TRBD1. This CDR3 reads CASSQDRGYEQYF. CDR3 DNA: TGTGCCAGCAGCCAGGACAGGGGTTACGAGCAGTACTTC.